The 11 T cell receptor beta chains presented below share a single source sample, sequenced in a study of T cell responses to AZD1222 COVID-19 vaccine. Using immunoSEQ multiplex PCR, the repertoire was profiled, and TCRdb retains in-frame clones only, with some absent. The profile shows roughly 150,000 clones, about 92% of them singletons. The sequencing here drew on peripheral blood, taken 28 days after the second AZD1222 dose. These TCRs come from an adult who received the AZD1222 COVID-19 vaccine.

The gene calls are TRBV27 and TRBJ2-7, with a tentative D call TRBD1 (5 bases). Trimming removed 6 bases from V and 6 bases from J, with 12 bases in between. This CDR3 contains 12 residues. CDR1 and CDR2 (germline): MNHEY, SMNVEV (reference sequence). In nucleotides, the CDR3 is TGTGCCAGCAGAGCCAGGGATAGCGAGCAGTACTTC. This encodes CASRARDSEQYF.

The chain couples TRBV3-1 (or the pseudogene TRBV3-2) to TRBJ2-1; the D gene could be TRBD1 or TRBD2 (5 bases each). V was shortened by 3 bases and J by 10 bases, with 10 bases between the two germline ends. The CDR3 has 12 residues. Germline CDR1 LGHDT, CDR2 YNNKEL (reference sequence). CDR3 region: CASSHREYEQFF. The CDR3 coding sequence is TGTGCCAGCAGCCACAGGGAGTACGAGCAGTTCTTC.

The sample holds one count of this clone. The V gene is TRBV7-9, the J gene TRBJ2-3; D not certain. Germline CDR1 is SEHNR and CDR2 is FQNEAQ (reference sequence). This CDR3 is 17 amino acids long. V lost 1 base to trimming and J lost 2 bases, with 16 bases between them. The CDR3 nucleotides are TGTGCCAGCAGCTTAGGTCTACAAGTCTCACTCACAGATACGCAGTATTTT. Translation gives CASSLGLQVSLTDTQYF.

This clone is classed as medium-sized. The rearrangement joins TRBV5-4 to TRBJ2-7, with D hard to call. Deletions cut 0 bases from V and 2 bases from J, with 6 bases between. Germline V gene sequence: CDR1 SGHNT, CDR2 YYREEE (reference sequence). The CDR3 totals 13 residues. The CDR3 region is CASSLGDTYEQYF. The CDR3 DNA sequence: TGTGCCAGCAGCTTGGGGGATACCTACGAGCAGTACTTC.

V and J are TRBV19 and TRBJ1-3; D remains ambiguous. The V end lost 2 bases, the J end lost 5 bases, and 10 bases lay between the germline ends. Germline V lookup: CDR1 LNHDA, CDR2 SQIVND (reference sequence). The CDR3 sequence is 14 residues long. The CDR3 nucleotides are TGTGCCAGTAGTATACAGACCGGCAGAAACACCATATATTTT. Translating gives CASSIQTGRNTIYF.

The genes are TRBV11-3 and TRBJ2-6; a possible D gene is TRBD2 (6 bases). The CDR3 contains 16 residues. Trimming cost V 5 bases and J 0 bases, with 11 bases left between them. From germline, CDR1 is SGHNT and CDR2 YENEEA. CDR3: CASSGGTFSGANVLTF. CDR3 DNA: TGTGCCAGCAGCGGGGGGACCTTCTCTGGGGCCAACGTCCTGACTTTC.

This chain links TRBV9 with TRBJ2-1; 7 nucleotides match TRBD2. The germline V gene encodes CDR1 SGDLS and CDR2 YYNGEE. The V gene end was trimmed by 3 bases and the J gene end by 6 bases; junction bases not matched to a gene: 9. This CDR3 comprises 15 residues. In DNA form, the CDR3 reads TGTGCCAGCAGCGCCAGGGAGGGACGGATCAATGAGCAGTTCTTC. Translating gives CASSAREGRINEQFF.

V gene TRBV19 combines with J gene TRBJ2-2; 10 nucleotides align to TRBD2. The CDR3 covers 17 residues. The V gene end was trimmed by 6 bases and the J gene end by 5 bases; junction bases not matched to a gene: 12. CDR1 is LNHDA, CDR2 SQIVND, per germline (reference sequence). The CDR3 region has the DNA TGTGCCAGTAGCCGCCGGACTAGCGGAGGGGGAACCGGGGAGCTGTTTTTT. Translated: CASSRRTSGGGTGELFF.

The chain carries TRBV3-1 (or the pseudogene TRBV3-2) and TRBJ1-2; D ambiguous. Germline values: CDR1 LGHDT, CDR2 YNNKEL (reference sequence). Trimming removed 0 bases at V and 8 bases at J, with 4 bases between. This CDR3 contains 11 residues. The CDR3 region has the DNA TGTGCCAGCAGCCAAGATAGGGGCTACACCTTC. It yields the protein CASSQDRGYTF.

The chain combines TRBV3-1 (or the pseudogene TRBV3-2) with TRBJ1-3; no clear D gene. V gave up 6 bases and J gave up 0 bases, with 6 bases separating them. CDR3 length equals 13 residues. CDR1 LGHDT and CDR2 YNNKEL come from the germline V gene (reference sequence). The CDR3 here is CASRESSGNTIYF. CDR3 DNA: TGTGCCAGCAGGGAAAGCTCTGGAAACACCATATATTTT.

V gene TRBV20-1 combines with J gene TRBJ1-2; tentatively, D is TRBD1 (5 bases). CDR1 and CDR2 from the germline V gene are DFQATT and SNEGSKA (reference sequence). There are 13 residues in the CDR3. V lost 4 bases and J 3 bases, leaving 12 bases between the germline ends. The CDR3 is CSATDQGYYGYTF. CDR3 DNA sequence: TGCAGTGCTACTGATCAGGGTTACTATGGCTACACCTTC.